The rows below give T cell receptor beta chains drawn from one sample of a study of blood T cell repertoires in COVID-19. Only in-frame clones appear in the TCRdb table, and some are missing; sequencing was by immunoSEQ multiplex PCR. The table shows about 320,000 clones, with 85% occurring only once. Sequenced material: PBMCs or T cells enriched from blood (not recorded which). These receptors all come from a woman aged 25 to 39 who had been exposed to COVID-19. Each CDR3 is given with its conserved first and last residue. The D gene is left open where the match is weak. Rows may omit the clone size; those that give it use once, few, many or a size class.

j_call,d_call,clone_size,v_call,cdr3_nt,cdr3_aa
TRBJ2-3,TRBD1,NA,TRBV28,TGTGCCAGCAGACTGGGACAGGGGAGGGCAGATACGCAGTATTTT,CASRLGQGRADTQYF
TRBJ1-2,TRBD1,few,TRBV3-1/TRBV3-2,TGTGCCAGCAGCCACGAGAGGCGGACAGGGATGGGCTACACCTTC,CASSHERRTGMGYTF
TRBJ2-7,TRBD1,NA,TRBV4-1,TGCGCCAGCAGCCAAGCGGGACAGGCGACCGAGCAGTACTTC,CASSQAGQATEQYF
TRBJ2-1,TRBD1,NA,TRBV2,TGTGCCAGCAAGAGACAGGGTCGGGCAGAGACTGAGCAGTTCTTC,CASKRQGRAETEQFF
TRBJ2-5,TRBD1,NA,TRBV28,TGTGCCAGCAGTCCTAACAGGGGGTTCGGAGAGACCCAGTACTTC,CASSPNRGFGETQYF
TRBJ1-3,TRBD1,NA,TRBV5-6,TGTGCCAGCAGCCGGACAGGCATCTCTGGAAACACCATATATTTT,CASSRTGISGNTIYF
TRBJ1-6,TRBD1,NA,TRBV19,TGTGCCACCGGACAGGACAATTCACCCCTCCACTTT,CATGQDNSPLHF
TRBJ2-3,TRBD1,NA,TRBV28,TGTGCCAGCAGGGGAGGACAGGGGACAGATACGCAGTATTTT,CASRGGQGTDTQYF
TRBJ2-7,NA,NA,TRBV19,TGTGCCAGTAGTATATATCCGGGATCCTACGAGCAGTACTTC,CASSIYPGSYEQYF
TRBJ1-1,NA,NA,TRBV5-5,TGTGCCAGCAGCTTGGTTCGGAACACTGAAGCTTTCTTT,CASSLVRNTEAFF
TRBJ1-1,TRBD1,NA,TRBV30,TGTGCCTGGAGTAGGGGGCAGGGGATCACTGAAGCTTTCTTT,CAWSRGQGITEAFF
TRBJ2-1,NA,NA,TRBV5-5,TGTGCCAGCAGCTTGAAACAGAAAACCTACAATGAGCAGTTCTTC,CASSLKQKTYNEQFF
TRBJ1-2,NA,NA,TRBV5-6,TGTGCCAGCAGCTTGTTCGTCAGGGAGGGGTATGGCTACACCTTC,CASSLFVREGYGYTF
TRBJ2-7,TRBD1,once,TRBV5-1,TGCGCCAGCAGCTTGACCGGACAGGGGGGTTACGAGCAGTACTTC,CASSLTGQGGYEQYF
TRBJ2-1,TRBD1,NA,TRBV28,TGTGCCAGCAGTTCCGCACCGGGACAGGAGAAGGATGAGCAGTTCTTC,CASSSAPGQEKDEQFF